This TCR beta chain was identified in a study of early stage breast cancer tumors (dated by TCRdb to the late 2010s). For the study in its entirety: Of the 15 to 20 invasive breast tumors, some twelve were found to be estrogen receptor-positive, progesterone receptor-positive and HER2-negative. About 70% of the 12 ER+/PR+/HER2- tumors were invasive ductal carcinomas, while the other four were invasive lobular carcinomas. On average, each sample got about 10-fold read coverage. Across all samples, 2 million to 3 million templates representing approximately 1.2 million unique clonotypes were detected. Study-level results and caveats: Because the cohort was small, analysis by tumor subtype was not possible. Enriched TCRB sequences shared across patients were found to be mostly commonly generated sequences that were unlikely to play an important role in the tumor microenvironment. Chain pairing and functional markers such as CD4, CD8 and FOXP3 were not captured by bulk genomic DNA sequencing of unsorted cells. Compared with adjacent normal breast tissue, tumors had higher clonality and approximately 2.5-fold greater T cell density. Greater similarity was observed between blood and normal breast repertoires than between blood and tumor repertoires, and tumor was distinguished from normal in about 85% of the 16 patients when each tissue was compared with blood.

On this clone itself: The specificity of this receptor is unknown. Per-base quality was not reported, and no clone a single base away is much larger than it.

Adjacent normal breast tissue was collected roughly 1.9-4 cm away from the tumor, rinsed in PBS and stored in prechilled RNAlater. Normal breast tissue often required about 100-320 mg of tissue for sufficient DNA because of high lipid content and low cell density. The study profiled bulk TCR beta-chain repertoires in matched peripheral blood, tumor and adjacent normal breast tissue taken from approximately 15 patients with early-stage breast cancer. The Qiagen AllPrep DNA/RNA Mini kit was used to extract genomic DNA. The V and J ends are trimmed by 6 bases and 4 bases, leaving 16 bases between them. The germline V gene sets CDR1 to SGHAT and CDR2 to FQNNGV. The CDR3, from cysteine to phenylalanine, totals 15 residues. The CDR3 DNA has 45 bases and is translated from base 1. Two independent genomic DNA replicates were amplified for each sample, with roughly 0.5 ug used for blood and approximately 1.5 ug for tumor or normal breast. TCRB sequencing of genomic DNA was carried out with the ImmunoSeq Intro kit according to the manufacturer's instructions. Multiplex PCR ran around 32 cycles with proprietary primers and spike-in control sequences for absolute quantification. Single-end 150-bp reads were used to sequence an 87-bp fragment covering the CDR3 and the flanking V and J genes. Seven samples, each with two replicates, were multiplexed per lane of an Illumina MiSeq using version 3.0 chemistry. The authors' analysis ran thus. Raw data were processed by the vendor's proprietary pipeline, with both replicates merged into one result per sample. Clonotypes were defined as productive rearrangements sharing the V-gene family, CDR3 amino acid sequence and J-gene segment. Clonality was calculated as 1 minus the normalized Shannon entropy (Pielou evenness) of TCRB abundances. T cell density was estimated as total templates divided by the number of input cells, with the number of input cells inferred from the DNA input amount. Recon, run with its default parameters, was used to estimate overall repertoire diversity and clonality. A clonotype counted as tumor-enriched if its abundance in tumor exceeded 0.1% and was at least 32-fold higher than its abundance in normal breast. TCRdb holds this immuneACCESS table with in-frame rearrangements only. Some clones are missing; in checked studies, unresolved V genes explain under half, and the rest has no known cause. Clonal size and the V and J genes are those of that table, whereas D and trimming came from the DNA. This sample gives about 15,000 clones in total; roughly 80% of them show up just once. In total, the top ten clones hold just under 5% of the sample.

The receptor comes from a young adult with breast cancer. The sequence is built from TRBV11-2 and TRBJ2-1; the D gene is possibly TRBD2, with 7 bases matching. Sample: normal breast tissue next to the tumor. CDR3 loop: CASRGRGGDYNEQFF. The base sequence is TGTGCCAGCAGAGGGAGGGGGGGCGATTACAATGAGCAGTTCTTC.